This note documents a single TCR beta chain sequence. There are 14 residues in the CDR3. V dropped 3 bases and J dropped 3 bases, with 11 bases sitting between them. In germline, CDR1 is SEHNR, CDR2 FQNEAQ (reference sequence). Produced via immunoSEQ multiplex PCR; TCRdb's table is partial and in-frame only. The sample lists approximately 61,000 clones; around 83% were seen once. These data come from a study of blood T cell repertoires in COVID-19. About the research overall: COVID-19 samples collected from the United States, Italy and Spain covered acute and convalescent phases. From T cells, B-cell-depleted T cells, or PBMCs came the material, which was cDNA or gDNA.

Seattle researchers signed up patients amid active infection and tracked them longitudinally. The origin of this receptor is a man in his forties or fifties with COVID-19, enrolled during active disease. V and J are TRBV7-9 and TRBJ1-1; D uncertain. Material: peripheral blood. The CDR3 is CASSFSYGDTEAFF. CDR3 nucleotide sequence: TGTGCCAGCAGCTTCTCATACGGGGACACTGAAGCTTTCTTT. Filled out from reference TRBV7-9 and TRBJ1-1, the complete variable domain reads DTGVSQNPRHKITKRGQNVTFRCDPISEHNRLYWYRQTLGQGPEFLTYFQNEAQLEKSRLLSDRFSAERPKGSFSTLEIQRTEQGDSAMYLCASSFSYGDTEAFFGQGTRLTVV.